This passage covers 30 T cell receptor beta chains from one sample sequenced in a study of T cells in localized non-small cell lung cancer. Clones were read by immunoSEQ multiplex PCR, and TCRdb kept only the in-frame ones, dropping some. The data contain about 3,500 clones, 35% to 50% of them singletons. Material: lung tumor tissue, obtained before any cancer treatment. These receptors originate from a male donor older than 55 with stage I lung adenocarcinoma.

The V call is TRBV30, the J call TRBJ1-2; possible D gene TRBD1, 6 bases. The CDR3 contains 11 residues. In germline, CDR1 is GTSNPN, CDR2 SVGIG (reference sequence). V dropped 2 bases and J dropped 13 bases, with 14 bases sitting between them. CDR3 region: CAWSTGGPRTF. The CDR3 DNA sequence: TGTGCCTGGAGTACCGGGGGGCCCCGCACCTTC.

In this sample, this clone turned up a few times. This CDR3 reads CAWSPLTGHENTIYF. For the CDR3, the DNA is TGTGCCTGGAGTCCACTGACAGGGCACGAAAACACCATATATTTT. The genes are TRBV30 and TRBJ1-3; 7 positions match TRBD1. Germline trimming cut 2 bases from V and 6 bases from J; bases unmatched to any gene: 10. CDR3 length: 15 residues. Germline CDR1 and CDR2: GTSNPN and SVGIG (reference sequence).

The genes are TRBV28 and TRBJ1-1; D might be TRBD1 (6 bases). V was pared by 6 bases and J by 1 base, with 18 bases between. In germline, CDR1 is MDHEN, CDR2 SYDVKM. This CDR3 comprises 16 residues. The CDR3 nucleotides are TGTGCCAGCAGCCAAAATAAATTGGACAGGAACACTGAAGCTTTCTTT. The encoded protein is CASSQNKLDRNTEAFF.

This clone was counted between two and nine times. The V gene is TRBV14, the J gene TRBJ2-2, with D unresolved. The CDR3 contains 15 residues. Germline-derived CDR1 and CDR2 are SGHDN and FVKESK. Trimming removed 4 bases at V and 0 bases at J, with 9 bases between. In DNA, the CDR3 is TGTGCCAGCAGCCCCCTCAGAGCGAACACCGGGGAGCTGTTTTTT. Its translation is CASSPLRANTGELFF.

This chain connects TRBV11-3 to TRBJ1-2; 7 bases agree with TRBD1. The CDR3 is 15 residues long. The junction had 9 bases not matched to a gene; V was cut back by 5 bases and J by 3 bases. Per germline, CDR1 SGHNT and CDR2 YENEEA. The CDR3 sequence is CASSRGQPTDYGYTF. The CDR3 DNA is TGTGCCAGCAGCAGGGGACAGCCTACTGACTATGGCTACACCTTC. Based on the CDR3 plus reference TRBV11-3 and TRBJ1-2, the full variable domain is EAGVVQSPRYKIIEKKQPVAFWCNPISGHNTLYWYLQNLGQGPELLIRYENEEAVDDSQLPKDRFSAERLKGVDSTLKIQPAELGDSAVYLCASSRGQPTDYGYTFGSGTRLTVV.

This rearrangement joins TRBV29-1 to TRBJ1-1, with D perhaps TRBD1 (5 bases). The CDR3 runs to 13 residues. Germline V gives CDR1 SQVTM, CDR2 ANQGSEA. Trimming took off 8 bases at V and 4 bases at J, with 17 bases between the two ends. This CDR3 reads CSLSAEGSTEAFF. The DNA for the CDR3 is TGCAGCCTTTCGGCGGAGGGGAGCACTGAAGCTTTCTTT.

The V and J genes are TRBV9 and TRBJ1-2; D may be TRBD1 (6 bases). This CDR3 contains 13 residues. Deletions cut 5 bases from V and 6 bases from J, with 14 bases between. Germline-derived CDR1 and CDR2 are SGDLS and YYNGEE. The CDR3 region is CASSYTGLNGYTF. The DNA for the CDR3 is TGTGCCAGCAGTTATACAGGGTTAAATGGCTACACCTTC.

This clone was picked up a small number of times. The V gene is TRBV7-5, the J gene TRBJ2-2. TRBV7-5 is described as a pseudogene. This CDR3 has 15 amino acids. This CDR3 is CASSFRDRNRGELFF. CDR3 sequence (DNA): TGTGCCAGCAGCTTCCGGGACCGAAATAGGGGGGAGCTGTTTTTT.

The chain uses TRBV30 and TRBJ1-1; D uncertain. Trimming shortened V by 4 bases and J by 11 bases, and 14 bases separated the two germline ends. The CDR3 consists of 11 residues. CDR1 is GTSNPN, CDR2 SVGIG, per germline (reference sequence). This CDR3 is CAWTGLSRAFF. CDR3 nucleotides: TGTGCCTGGACAGGCCTATCGAGGGCTTTCTTT.

As DNA, the CDR3 is TGTGCCAGCAGTTTGGCTAGCGGGAGAGGTGAGCAGTACTTC. The encoded protein is CASSLASGRGEQYF. This chain links TRBV28 with TRBJ2-7, with 10 bases fitting TRBD2. The CDR3 is 14 residues long. Germline lookup yields CDR1 MDHEN and CDR2 SYDVKM. J was trimmed by 7 bases and V by 3 bases; bases with no gene match: 6.

In this sample, this clone is large. This chain connects TRBV6-8 to TRBJ2-1; D gene ambiguous. CDR3 length equals 12 residues. V gave up 2 bases and J gave up 6 bases, with 5 bases separating them. Germline V gene sequence: CDR1 MNHGY, CDR2 SAAAGT. For the CDR3, the DNA is TGTGCCAGCAGTTACCAATCCAATGAGCAGTTCTTC. It yields the protein CASSYQSNEQFF.

This clone was picked up a small number of times. The chain recombines TRBV6-7 with TRBJ2-3; D is perhaps TRBD1 or TRBD2 (6 bases each). TRBV6-7 has ORF status, its function being uncertain. Trimming pared 8 bases from V and 2 bases from J, leaving 14 bases between. This CDR3 has 14 amino acids. CDR3 loop: CASEGGLLTDTQYF. The CDR3 DNA follows: TGTGCCAGCGAGGGGGGACTCCTCACAGATACGCAGTATTTT.

CDR3 residues: CASSSTGSAGNTIYF. CDR3 in DNA: TGCGCCAGCAGCTCGACAGGGTCAGCCGGAAACACCATATATTTT. The chain couples TRBV5-1 to TRBJ1-3, with 7 bases fitting TRBD1. After removal of 3 bases from V and 4 bases from J, the junction contained 7 bases not matched to a gene. The CDR3 has 15 residues. Germline assignment: CDR1 SGHRS and CDR2 YFSETQ. Drawing the rest from reference TRBV5-1 and TRBJ1-3, the complete variable domain is KAGVTQTPRYLIKTRGQQVTLSCSPISGHRSVSWYQQTPGQGLQFLFEYFSETQRNKGNFPGRFSGRQFSNSRSEMNVSTLELGDSALYLCASSSTGSAGNTIYFGEGSWLTVV.

This clone has just a few counts. V usage is TRBV11-3 and J usage is TRBJ1-5, with TRBD1 identical over 9 bases. The CDR3 length is 17 residues. Trimming took 4 bases from V and 6 from J; bases not matched to a gene: 13. Germline lookup yields CDR1 SGHNT and CDR2 YENEEA. Here the CDR3 DNA reads TGTGCCAGCAGCTCAGGGTCTTGGACAGGGGTTCTTCAGCCCCAGCATTTT. It translates to CASSSGSWTGVLQPQHF.

There are a few counts of this clone. The chain combines TRBV10-3 with TRBJ2-6; D perhaps matches TRBD1 (6 bases). V was pared by 10 bases and J by 0 bases, with 16 bases between. The CDR3 is 16 amino acids. The V gene's germline CDR1 is ENHRY and CDR2 SYGVKD. The CDR3: CASTGTRASGANVLTF. For the CDR3, the DNA is TGTGCCAGTACCGGGACAAGGGCCTCTGGGGCCAACGTCCTGACTTTC.

This rearrangement joins TRBV6-7 to TRBJ2-7; D may be TRBD1 or TRBD2 (5 bases each). TRBV6-7 is an open reading frame, and its role is uncertain. The CDR3 has 12 amino acids. Trimming shortened V by 6 bases and J by 5 bases, and 11 bases separated the two germline ends. In nucleotides, the CDR3 is TGTGCCAGCAGGACTTCGGGGCACGAGCAGTACTTC. It codes for CASRTSGHEQYF.

V gene TRBV28 combines with J gene TRBJ2-3; D is ambiguous. The V end was cut by 3 bases, the J end by 3 bases, with 7 bases between. Germline loops: CDR1 MDHEN, CDR2 SYDVKM. The CDR3 is 13 residues long. The CDR3 coding sequence is TGTGCCAGCAGTTTCGGCTATACAGATACGCAGTATTTT. Translated: CASSFGYTDTQYF.

This clone is classed as medium-sized. The rearrangement uses TRBV6-8 and TRBJ1-4; TRBD1 might be the D (6 bases). The CDR3 loop spans 13 amino acids. In germline, CDR1 is MNHGY, CDR2 SAAAGT. The V gene lost 6 bases and the J gene lost 5 bases, with 10 bases spanning the gap. The chain's CDR3 is CASSRTANEKLFF. CDR3 nucleotides: TGTGCCAGCAGCCGGACAGCCAATGAAAAACTGTTTTTT.

Within the sample, this clone is medium-sized (0.01 to 0.1%). This rearrangement joins TRBV11-3 to TRBJ1-5; the match to TRBD1 covers 10 bases. CDR3 length equals 15 residues. Germline CDR1 is SGHNT and CDR2 is YENEEA. V lost 3 bases to trimming and J lost 4 bases; unmatched junction nucleotides: 3. CDR3 loop: CASSLMGQGNQPQHF. CDR3 nucleotides: TGTGCCAGCAGCTTGATGGGACAGGGGAATCAGCCCCAGCATTTT.

This clone was seen only a few times. The chain carries TRBV9 and TRBJ2-2; unclear D gene. Trimming stripped 0 bases from V and 6 bases from J, with 12 bases between. Looked up from germline, CDR1 is SGDLS and CDR2 is YYNGEE. This CDR3 has 15 residues. DNA of the CDR3: TGTGCCAGCAGCGTAGGTCGATGGGGTCCCGGGGAGCTGTTTTTT. Amino acid sequence: CASSVGRWGPGELFF.

This clone occurred a few times. The genes are TRBV28 and TRBJ2-1; 14 bases match TRBD2. The germline gives CDR1 MDHEN, CDR2 SYDVKM. J lost 9 bases, V lost 6 bases, and 10 bases had no gene match. The CDR3 sequence is 16 residues long. CDR3 sequence: CASSSYGTSGSAEQFF. Written as DNA, the CDR3 is TGTGCCAGCAGCTCCTACGGGACTAGCGGGAGTGCTGAGCAGTTCTTC.

The CDR3 protein is CASSHNRGYGTEAFF. The DNA for the CDR3 is TGTGCCAGCAGCCACAACAGGGGGTACGGCACTGAAGCTTTCTTT. The rearrangement joins TRBV14 to TRBJ1-1; 8 bases agree with TRBD1. V was pared by 3 bases and J by 4 bases, with 7 bases of the junction left unmatched. The CDR3 loop spans 15 amino acids. Germline CDR1 and CDR2: SGHDN and FVKESK. The full variable domain, with the rest looked up from reference TRBV14 and TRBJ1-1, is EAGVTQFPSHSVIEKGQTVTLRCDPISGHDNLYWYRRVMGKEIKFLLHFVKESKQDESGMPNNRFLAERTGGTYSTLKVQPAELEDSGVYFCASSHNRGYGTEAFFGQGTRLTVV.

The rearrangement joins TRBV19 to TRBJ2-6, with 7 bases aligning to TRBD1. After removal of 0 bases from V and 2 bases from J, the junction contained 1 base not matched to a gene. Germline CDR1 and CDR2: LNHDA and SQIVND (reference sequence). The CDR3 covers 16 residues. In DNA form, the CDR3 reads TGTGCCAGTAGTATAGAGACAGGGACTGGGGCCAACGTCCTGACTTTC. Protein sequence: CASSIETGTGANVLTF.

The V call is TRBV12-5, the J call TRBJ2-7; D unresolved. V was shortened by 5 bases and J by 3 bases, with 8 bases between the two germline ends. The CDR3 spans 12 residues. Germline CDR1 reads LGHNT; CDR2 reads FRNRAP. DNA of the CDR3: TGTGCTAGTGGTCCGACCCTCTACGAGCAGTACTTC. Translation gives CASGPTLYEQYF.

The chain carries TRBV19 and TRBJ2-2, with D possibly being TRBD1 or TRBD2 (6 bases each). The CDR3 is 16 amino acids. Germline V lookup: CDR1 LNHDA, CDR2 SQIVND (reference sequence). V gave up 5 bases and J gave up 4 bases, with 17 bases separating them. Written as DNA, the CDR3 is TGTGCCAGTAGTCCCCAGGGCAGGGGAGGCACCGGGGAGCTGTTTTTT. Its protein product is CASSPQGRGGTGELFF.

This rearrangement joins TRBV6-8 to TRBJ2-5, with no clear D. Deletions cut 0 bases from V and 5 bases from J, with 10 bases between. Germline loops: CDR1 MNHGY, CDR2 SAAAGT. The CDR3 is 14 residues long. CDR3 nucleotides: TGTGCCAGCAGTTACTCGTGGACGGACGAGACCCAGTACTTC. Amino acids: CASSYSWTDETQYF.

The genes are TRBV19 and TRBJ2-2, with D unclear. V shed 10 bases and J shed 1 base, with 4 bases lying between them. There are 11 residues in the CDR3. Germline CDR1 LNHDA, CDR2 SQIVND (reference sequence). This CDR3 is CATENTGELFF. CDR3 nucleotide sequence: TGTGCCACCGAGAACACCGGGGAGCTGTTTTTT.

V is TRBV11-3 and J is TRBJ1-2; no firm D call. This CDR3 contains 17 residues. Trimming took off 3 bases at V and 5 bases at J, with 22 bases between the two ends. In germline, CDR1 is SGHNT, CDR2 YENEEA. CDR3 region: CASSLARRGRPLYGYTF. CDR3 sequence (DNA): TGTGCCAGCAGCTTGGCTCGCCGAGGACGGCCGCTTTATGGCTACACCTTC.

This clone was observed a handful of times. V usage is TRBV6-4 and J usage is TRBJ1-5; the D is unclear. From germline, CDR1 is MRHNA and CDR2 SNTAGT. Trimming left V 6 bases short and J 9 bases short, with 12 bases between. The CDR3 extends over 12 amino acids. The CDR3 DNA sequence: TGTGCCAGCAGGAGACGGATAAGGCCCCAGCATTTT. This sequence encodes CASRRRIRPQHF.

This clone was detected a few times. J is TRBJ1-5 and V is TRBV13; maybe TRBD1 (6 bases). Per germline, CDR1 PRHDT and CDR2 FYEKMQ (reference sequence). V was cut by 6 bases and J by 2 bases, with 17 bases left in between. The CDR3 totals 16 residues. The CDR3 region has the DNA TGTGCCAGCAGGGCTTTCGCTGGGGGCGGCAATCAGCCCCAGCATTTT. The encoded protein is CASRAFAGGGNQPQHF.